These T cell receptor beta chains were read from a single sample in a study of vaccination effects on CD4 cells after COVID-19. Clones were sequenced by immunoSEQ multiplex PCR, and TCRdb holds only the in-frame ones, with some missing. The table lists some 34,000 clones, approximately 82% of them singletons. For these receptors, no antigen is known. The starting material was CD4+ T cells from PBMCs cultured with HCoV-NL63 spike peptides, obtained after COVID-19 vaccination. The source is a human donor who received a COVID-19 vaccine. Some clones in this sample may be carry-over from other donors' samples. CDR3s include the opening cysteine and the closing phenylalanine or tryptophan. A D gene is named only where the DNA matches it firmly. Size is omitted from some rows. Given values are once, few, many or a class for expanded clones.

TRBJ1-5 - TRBV21-1 - TGTGCCAGCAGGGATTGCAATCAGCCCCAGCATTTT CASRDCNQPQHF
TRBJ1-2 - TRBV6-1 - TGTGCCAGCAGTGACAACAGCAAAGGGGGCTATGGCTACACCTTC CASSDNSKGGYGYTF
TRBJ2-3 - TRBV24-1 - TGTGCCACCAGTGATTCCCGGGTCACAGATACGCAGTATTTT CATSDSRVTDTQYF
TRBJ2-1 - TRBV7-2 - TGTGCCAGCAGCACCTTCCCGGGTTCCGTCTATGGTGAGCAGTTCTTC CASSTFPGSVYGEQFF
TRBJ1-5 - TRBV11-2 TRBD1 TGTGCCAGCAGCTCCACCGAGACAGGGGAGAGCAATCAGCCCCAGCATTTT CASSSTETGESNQPQHF
TRBJ1-1 few TRBV6-4 TRBD1 TGTGCCAGCAGCCGACAGGGAGACACTGAAGCTTTCTTT CASSRQGDTEAFF
TRBJ1-5 - TRBV6-5 TRBD1 TGTGCCAGCCAAGCCAGAAGGACAGGGAATCAGCCCCAGCATTTT CASQARRTGNQPQHF
TRBJ2-5 - TRBV6-5 TRBD2 TGTGCCAGCAGTTACATCGGGCGGGGGGGCCTTGGGACCCAGTACTTC CASSYIGRGGLGTQYF
TRBJ1-2 - TRBV6-5 - TGTGCCAGCAGTTACTCGGGCCGAACTAACTATGGCTACACCTTC CASSYSGRTNYGYTF
TRBJ1-5 - TRBV2 - TGTGCCAGCAGACGGGACAGCAATCAGCCCCAGCATTTT CASRRDSNQPQHF
TRBJ1-2 - TRBV30 - TGTGCCTGGGGGGAGACAGGCTATGGCTACACCTTC CAWGETGYGYTF
TRBJ1-2 - TRBV2 - TGTGCCAGCAGTACGGGGCTGCTAAGCTACACCTTC CASSTGLLSYTF
TRBJ1-2 - TRBV18 TRBD1 TGTGCCAGCTCACCAAAAATGGACAGGGGCTTTAACTATGGCTACACCTTC CASSPKMDRGFNYGYTF
TRBJ2-1 - TRBV28 TRBD1 TGTGCCAGCAACCAGGTCGGGGCAGGGGGCTTCAATGAGCAGTTCTTC CASNQVGAGGFNEQFF
TRBJ1-4 - TRBV7-8 - TGTGCCAGCAGCTTCGGAGAGACCTCAACTAATGAAAAACTGTTTTTT CASSFGETSTNEKLFF
TRBJ1-2 - TRBV29-1 - TGCAGCTTTGCGACTCCTAACTATGGCTACACCTTC CSFATPNYGYTF
TRBJ1-2 - TRBV28 - TGTGCCAGCAGAATTCCTCGAGGGGCCGGCTACACCTTC CASRIPRGAGYTF
TRBJ2-2 - TRBV19 - TGTGCCAGTAGTCCTTTATGGACCGGGGAGCTGTTTTTT CASSPLWTGELFF
TRBJ1-5 - TRBV28 - TGTGCCAGCAGTTCATCCGGGACACCGGTGGCGAGTCAGCCCCAGCATTTT CASSSSGTPVASQPQHF
TRBJ2-5 - TRBV24-1 - TGTGCCACCAGTCAGTCAGAGACCCAGTACTTC CATSQSETQYF
TRBJ1-2 - TRBV19 - TGTGCCAGTAGTGAAAACATCGGGAGGGACTATGGCTACACCTTC CASSENIGRDYGYTF
TRBJ1-3 - TRBV5-1 TRBD1 TGCGCCAGCAGCCTCCTACCTGACAGGGCCGGAAACACCATATATTTT CASSLLPDRAGNTIYF
TRBJ2-3 - TRBV4-2 TRBD2 TGTGCCAGCAGCCAAGATGTGGGGACTAGCTACTCTGCTAGCACAGATACGCAGTATTTT CASSQDVGTSYSASTDTQYF
TRBJ2-1 - TRBV5-1 TRBD2 TGCGCCAGCAGCTTGGGGCCCCTACTAGCGGGGTCATACAATGAGCAGTTCTTC CASSLGPLLAGSYNEQFF
TRBJ1-1 - TRBV6-2/TRBV6-3 - TGTGCCAGCAGTCGGACGCAGCATGAAGCTTTCTTT CASSRTQHEAFF
TRBJ1-6 - TRBV6-5 TRBD1 TGTGCCAGCAGGGGGGCAGGGGGCAGGTCACCCCTCCACTTT CASRGAGGRSPLHF
TRBJ2-1 - TRBV6-6 - TGTGCCAGCAGCTTCGGACAGGAGGGTGAGCAGTTCTTC CASSFGQEGEQFF
TRBJ1-1 - TRBV20-1 - TGCAGTGCTAAAGGTCTCACTGAAGCTTTCTTT CSAKGLTEAFF
TRBJ1-4 - TRBV7-2 TRBD1 TGTGCCAGCAGCTTAGGTGGACAGGGAGAAAAACTGTTTTTT CASSLGGQGEKLFF
TRBJ1-2 - TRBV5-6 - TGTGCCAGCAGCCCCCGCGGGGCAGCTTCCTATGGCTACACCTTC CASSPRGAASYGYTF
TRBJ1-5 - TRBV18 TRBD1 TGTGCCAGCTCACCAGGGACAGGGGTAGATCAGCCCCAGCATTTT CASSPGTGVDQPQHF
TRBJ2-5 - TRBV21-1 - TGTGCCAGCAGCAAAACCTTGAATGCGCCGGGACAGGATTTAGAGACCCAGTACTTC CASSKTLNAPGQDLETQYF
TRBJ2-3 - TRBV19 - TGTGCCAGTTCCTGGGGCACAGATACGCAGTATTTT CASSWGTDTQYF
TRBJ2-2 - TRBV19 TRBD2 TGTGCCAGTAAACGCGGGGGGAACACCGGGGAGCTGTTTTTT CASKRGGNTGELFF
TRBJ2-3 - TRBV2 TRBD2 TGTGCCAGCAGCCTAGCGGGGACTAGCACAGATACGCAGTATTTT CASSLAGTSTDTQYF
TRBJ2-3 - TRBV6-4 - TGTGCCAGCACCTTGGGTGATAGCACAGATACGCAGTATTTT CASTLGDSTDTQYF
TRBJ2-1 few TRBV4-1 - TGCGCCAGCAGCCAACAGGAGAGCTCCTACAATGAGCAGTTCTTC CASSQQESSYNEQFF
TRBJ1-1 once TRBV6-6 TRBD1 TGTGCCAGCAGCCTCGCGACAGGGGGCTCTCACACTGAAGCTTTCTTT CASSLATGGSHTEAFF
TRBJ2-2 - TRBV7-3 - TGTGCCAGCAGCTTATCTGCGGGGAACACCGGGGAGCTGTTTTTT CASSLSAGNTGELFF
TRBJ2-3 once TRBV21-1 - TGTGCCAGCAGCAGAGATCTCGCGGGACATGGCCAAGATACGCAGTATTTT CASSRDLAGHGQDTQYF
TRBJ2-5 - TRBV6-5 TRBD2 TGTGCCAGCAGAAATAGCGGGGGGGAGACCCAGTACTTC CASRNSGGETQYF
TRBJ1-2 - TRBV5-1 - TGCGCCAGCAGCTTAGACGGATTAGCTAACTATGGCTACACCTTC CASSLDGLANYGYTF
TRBJ2-5 - TRBV18 - TGTGCCAGCTCACCAGGGCAGGTTCAAGAGACCCAGTACTTC CASSPGQVQETQYF
TRBJ2-3 - TRBV4-2 TRBD1 TGTGCCAGCAGCCAAGGGACAACAGGGGCAGATACGCAGTATTTT CASSQGTTGADTQYF
TRBJ1-5 medium-sized TRBV7-2 - TGTGCCAGCAGCTTATTGGCCGGGGTGCGGCCCCAGCATTTT CASSLLAGVRPQHF
TRBJ1-1 - TRBV5-1 - TGCGCCAGCAATCCCGGGGGATCCCTTAACACTGAAGCTTTCTTT CASNPGGSLNTEAFF
TRBJ1-1 - TRBV5-1 - TGCGCCAGCAGCTTGGACGAAGGAGGTGTGAACACTGAAGCTTTCTTT CASSLDEGGVNTEAFF
TRBJ1-1 - TRBV29-1 - TGCAGCGCCGGCAGGGGCGAAGCTAAAGCTTTCTTT CSAGRGEAKAFF